This T cell receptor beta chain was observed in a study of cytomegalovirus exposure and HLA in healthy donors. Overall study findings and caveats: It was 164 TCR beta chains that were listed as cytomegalovirus-associated.

The CDR3 consists of 15 residues. Germline V CDR1 and CDR2: MGHRA, YSYEKL. Between the trimmed V and J ends, which lost 0 bases and 4 bases, there was a span of 9 bases. Generated by immunoSEQ multiplex PCR, the TCRdb table keeps only in-frame clones and is missing some. The sample consists of more than 150,000 clones, about four fifths of them appearing once. With regard to this clone: Its antigen is unknown.

The donors formed part of the 120-subject validation cohort, distinct from the roughly 730-subject first cohort. Sequencing was performed on PBMCs. V gene TRBV4-1 combines with J gene TRBJ2-2; D may be TRBD2 (7 bases). The sequence came from a woman aged 18-29 years in good health and CMV-seropositive. CDR3 nucleotides: TGCGCCAGCAGCCAAGAAGGGGGGGCCACCGGGGAGCTGTTTTTT. It is translated as CASSQEGGATGELFF.